These 30 T cell receptor beta chains originate from one sample sequenced in a study of regulatory T cells in long-lasting Graves disease. Construction of TCR beta libraries relied on iRepertoire HTBI primers and on Arm-PCR targeting CDR3 regions. TCRdb fed the multiplex PCR reads into MiXCR, producing one record per CDR3 protein. The top ten hold 12% to 15% of the sample, which has 250,000 to 300,000 distinct CDR3 sequences, 15% to 20% seen once. Documented time point: newly diagnosed GD, antithyroid drugs for less than 3 months. Following extraction of RNA from PBMCs, that RNA was used to make the TCR library. Another study also made use of these data, one on T cells in Graves' hyperthyroidism and ophthalmopathy.

Sequencing was performed on peripheral blood mononuclear cells (PBMCs), taken at new diagnosis, from a patient treated with antithyroid drugs. All receptors come from a woman in her thirties with Graves disease.

This clonotype appeared once. Since a far larger clone is one base different, this is likely a read error. The rearrangement uses TRBV7-2 and TRBJ1-2; TRBD1 might be the D (5 bases). The germline gives CDR1 SGHTA, CDR2 FQGNSA. V gave up 5 bases and J gave up 9 bases, with 22 bases separating them. The CDR3 has 15 residues. CDR3 loop: CASSPMGEEGYSYTF. DNA of the CDR3: TGTGCCAGCAGCCCTATGGGGGAGGAGGGTTATAGCTACACCTTC.

In regard to this clonotype: Since a much larger clone is just one base distant, this may be a read error. The V call is TRBV6-1, the J call TRBJ2-2; D is possibly TRBD2 (6 bases). The length of the CDR3 is 11 residues. Germline V CDR1 and CDR2: MNHNS, SASEGT. In DNA, the CDR3 is TGTGCCAGCACCCTATGGGGGGAGCTGCTTTTT. Its translation is CASTLWGELLF.

As concerns this clonotype: A much larger clone lies a single base off, so this may be a read error. The chain carries TRBV28 and TRBJ2-1; D possibly corresponds to TRBD2 (6 bases). Germline CDR1 is MDHEN and CDR2 is SYDVKM. Between the trimmed V and J ends, which lost 4 bases and 10 bases, there was a span of 17 bases. The CDR3 is 14 residues long. The CDR3 DNA follows: TGTGCCAGCAGTTCTTTTAGCGGATCCTACGAGCAGTTCTTC. Its protein is CASSSFSGSYEQFF.

Concerning this clonotype: A much more abundant neighbour one base away suggests this may be a read error. This chain links TRBV11-2 with TRBJ1-5; the D gene is possibly TRBD1 (6 bases). Germline-derived CDR1 and CDR2 are SGHAT and FQNNGV. The CDR3 contains 15 residues. Trimming stripped 4 bases from V and 4 bases from J, with 14 bases between. CDR3 residues: CASSCGQFENQPQHF. The CDR3 DNA reads as TGTGCCAGCAGCTGCGGACAGTTTGAGAATCAGCCCCAGCATTTT.

This clonotype was seen many times. The chain employs TRBV5-1 and TRBJ2-1, with TRBD2 identical over 7 bases. Trimming at V came to 3 bases and at J to 0 bases, leaving 3 bases not matched to a gene. The germline V gene encodes CDR1 SGHRS and CDR2 YFSETQ. This CDR3 is built from 15 residues. The CDR3 bases are TGCGCCAGCAGCTCCGGGACTACCTCCTACAATGAGCAGTTCTTC. It codes for CASSSGTTSYNEQFF.

This clonotype was seen a few times. The chain couples TRBV18 to TRBJ2-5; the D is unclear. The CDR3 contains 13 residues. Looked up from germline, CDR1 is KGHSH and CDR2 is LQKENI. V dropped 0 bases and J dropped 3 bases, with 5 bases sitting between them. The CDR3 sequence is CASSPPSEETQYF. CDR3 DNA sequence: TGTGCCAGCTCACCACCCTCTGAAGAGACCCAGTACTTC. The variable domain in full, with the rest retrieved from reference TRBV18 and TRBJ2-5, is NAGVMQNPRHLVRRRGQEARLRCSPMKGHSHVYWYRQLPEEGLKFMVYLQKENIIDESGMPKERFSAEFPKEGPSILRIQQVVRGDSAAYFCASSPPSEETQYFGPGTRLLVL.

This clonotype is medium-sized within its sample. The chain uses TRBV2 and TRBJ2-3, with 12 nucleotides matching TRBD2. J was trimmed by 1 base and V by 4 bases; bases with no gene match: 6. The CDR3 is 17 amino acids. Germline V lookup: CDR1 SNHLY, CDR2 FYNNEI. DNA for the CDR3: TGTGCCAGCAGTGGCCTAGCGGGGGGGGATGGCACAGATACGCAGTATTTT. Translated: CASSGLAGGDGTDTQYF.

This clonotype has ten or more counts. The genes are TRBV6-5 and TRBJ1-2; 9 bases match TRBD1. The CDR3 is 17 residues long. Germline V gives CDR1 MNHEY, CDR2 SVGAGI. V gave up 4 bases and J gave up 4 bases; unmatched junction bases: 13. DNA of the CDR3: TGTGCCAGCAGTTCGACAGGGGGACGGGTAATCCTCTATGGCTACACCTTC. This gives the protein CASSSTGGRVILYGYTF.

This clonotype was found many times. V gene TRBV6-1 combines with J gene TRBJ1-1; 8 nucleotides agree with TRBD1. The junction had 9 bases not matched to a gene; V was cut back by 8 bases and J by 4 bases. The CDR3 contains 14 residues. Germline V gene data show CDR1 as MNHNS and CDR2 as SASEGT. The CDR3 sequence: CASSGQGSTTEAFF. CDR3 in DNA: TGTGCCAGCTCCGGACAGGGATCGACCACTGAAGCTTTCTTT.

This clonotype was observed at least ten times. This rearrangement joins TRBV7-9 to TRBJ1-6; D is undetermined. In germline, CDR1 is SEHNR, CDR2 FQNEAQ (reference sequence). This CDR3 is 14 amino acids long. V was trimmed by 3 bases and J by 3 bases, leaving 6 bases between them. In DNA, the CDR3 is TGTGCCAGCAGCTTGAATAACTATAATTCACCCCTCCACTTT. Protein sequence: CASSLNNYNSPLHF.

CDR3 region: CASSLGTGFYEQYF. The CDR3 DNA sequence: TGCGCCAGCAGCTTGGGGACAGGGTTCTACGAGCAGTACTTC. The V and J genes are TRBV5-1 and TRBJ2-7; TRBD1 matches 8 bases. With V trimmed by 0 bases and J by 3 bases, 2 bases remained unmatched. The CDR3 length is 14 residues. CDR1 is SGHRS, CDR2 YFSETQ, per germline.

About this clonotype itself: This sequence may be a read error, since a much larger clone differs from it by one base. V usage is TRBV6-1 and J usage is TRBJ1-1; TRBD1 is a possible D gene (6 bases). Per germline, CDR1 MNHNS and CDR2 SASEGT. Trimming took 4 bases from V and 11 from J, leaving 14 bases between them. The CDR3 extends over 12 amino acids. CDR3 in amino acids: CASSGLPQGAFF. DNA for the CDR3: TGTGCCAGCAGTGGACTCCCGCAGGGGGCTTTCTTT.

A note on this clonotype: A much larger clone lies a single base off, so this may be a read error. The V call is TRBV5-5, the J call TRBJ2-3; 8 bases match TRBD1. The tail of the sequence fits TRBJ2-7 better, so the J call may be wrong. Germline CDR1 SGHKS, CDR2 YYEKEE (reference sequence). The CDR3 covers 17 residues. The CDR3 reads CASSFLPGGALDNEQYF. For the CDR3, the DNA is TGTGCCAGCAGTTTCCTACCAGGGGGCGCGTTGGACAATGAGCAGTACTTC.

This clonotype was seen ten or more times. The rearrangement links TRBV11-2 to TRBJ2-7; 14 bases agree with TRBD2. The V gene end was trimmed by 5 bases and the J gene end by 5 bases; junction bases not matched to a gene: 14. CDR3 length: 18 residues. Per germline, CDR1 SGHAT and CDR2 FQNNGV. CDR3 sequence (DNA): TGTGCCAGCAGCCTGAAGACTAGCGGGAGGGCTTTCAACCACGAGCAGTACTTC. Amino acid sequence: CASSLKTSGRAFNHEQYF.

This clonotype was seen repeatedly, ten times or more. V and J are TRBV11-2 and TRBJ2-3; a weak D match, TRBD2 (5 bases). Trimming stripped 5 bases from V and 4 bases from J, with 16 bases between. Germline V gives CDR1 SGHAT, CDR2 FQNNGV. The CDR3 totals 15 residues. In DNA form, the CDR3 reads TGTGCCAGCAGCCCCGGACTTGGTGGCGCAGATACGCAGTATTTT. Translation gives CASSPGLGGADTQYF.

This clonotype showed up just a few times. This clone may be a read error of a much larger clone one base away. The CDR3 does not close with the conserved phenylalanine or tryptophan, likely indicating a read error. The gene calls are TRBV12-3 or TRBV12-4 and TRBJ1-1; D is unclear. The CDR3 consists of 12 residues. V shed 3 bases and J shed 1 base, with 3 bases lying between them. The CDR3 region is CASSFTNTEAFS. The CDR3 DNA reads as TGTGCCAGCAGTTTCACGAACACTGAAGCTTTCTCT.

Many counts were recorded for this clonotype. The rearrangement uses TRBV5-1 and TRBJ1-4, with 8 bases identical to TRBD1. V gave up 4 bases and J gave up 0 bases; unmatched junction bases: 8. Germline CDR1 SGHRS, CDR2 YFSETQ. This CDR3 has 17 amino acids. CDR3 nucleotides: TGCGCCAGCAGCCCGGAGGGGACAGGACCAACTAATGAAAAACTGTTTTTT. Translated, it gives CASSPEGTGPTNEKLFF.

V and J are TRBV12-3 or TRBV12-4 and TRBJ2-3; 7 positions agree with TRBD1. V gave up 6 bases and J gave up 2 bases; unmatched junction bases: 2. The CDR3 is 13 residues long. In DNA, the CDR3 is TGTGCCAGCAGGGGACAGTCCACAGATACGCAGTATTTT. It is translated as CASRGQSTDTQYF.

This clonotype was counted ten times or more. The chain has TRBV12-3 or TRBV12-4 and TRBJ2-3; D not resolved. V was pared by 6 bases and J by 5 bases, with 9 bases between. This CDR3 contains 12 residues. CDR3 in DNA: TGTGCCAGCAGCTTAAGAGGAGATACGCAGTATTTT. Its protein is CASSLRGDTQYF.

The chain is built from TRBV20-1 and TRBJ2-2, with 10 bases aligning to TRBD2. The germline gives CDR1 DFQATT, CDR2 SNEGSKA (reference sequence). This CDR3 is built from 15 residues. The J segment lost 6 bases and the V segment lost 0 bases, leaving 4 bases of the junction unmatched. The DNA of the CDR3 is TGCAGTGCTAGAGATCTTAGCGGGGGGCCCGGGGAGCTGTTTTTT. It yields the protein CSARDLSGGPGELFF.

This clonotype occurred many times. Here the CDR3 DNA reads TGCGCCAGCAGCTTGGAGGCAGGTAGCACCGGGGAGCTGTTTTTT. It codes for CASSLEAGSTGELFF. This chain links TRBV5-1 with TRBJ2-2, with unresolved D. Germline CDR1 SGHRS, CDR2 YFSETQ. Trimming took off 0 bases at V and 4 bases at J, with 10 bases between the two ends. The CDR3 is 15 residues long.

This clonotype showed up many times. This rearrangement joins TRBV3-1 to TRBJ1-2; D unclear. This CDR3 has 15 residues. Germline-derived CDR1 and CDR2 are LGHDT and YNNKEL (reference sequence). The ends were cut back, 3 bases at V and 4 bases at J, with 15 bases in the middle. The CDR3 DNA is TGTGCCAGCAGCCATCCCACCGTCGACGGCTATGGCTACACCTTC. The encoded protein is CASSHPTVDGYGYTF.

Details on this clonotype: Being one base from a much bigger clone, this may be a read error. The CDR3 does not close with the conserved phenylalanine or tryptophan, likely indicating a read error. The CDR3 loop reads CAVGTSGEETQYL. The CDR3 coding sequence is TGTGCCGTTGGGACTAGCGGGGAAGAGACCCAGTACTTA. The chain employs TRBV3-1 and TRBJ2-5, with 13 nucleotides matching TRBD2. There are 13 residues in the CDR3. The V and J ends lost 11 bases and 3 bases, in that order; junction bases with no gene match: 3. Germline values: CDR1 LGHDT, CDR2 YNNKEL (reference sequence).

The V and J genes are TRBV3-1 and TRBJ1-5; TRBD1 is a possible D gene (5 bases). Trimming stripped 4 bases from V and 6 bases from J, with 10 bases between. The CDR3 is 13 amino acids. Germline CDR1 LGHDT, CDR2 YNNKEL (reference sequence). The CDR3 loop reads CASSLAGVQPQHF. Written as DNA, the CDR3 is TGTGCCAGCAGCCTAGCGGGGGTTCAGCCCCAGCATTTT.

This clonotype was seen only a few times. The CDR3 sequence is CASSYTPNLSNEQFF. In DNA, the CDR3 is TGTGCCAGCAGCTACACCCCAAACCTCTCCAATGAGCAGTTCTTC. This chain connects TRBV7-6 to TRBJ2-1; no definite D call. The CDR3 runs 15 residues. The V gene's germline CDR1 is SGHVS and CDR2 FNYEAQ. The V end lost 4 bases, the J end lost 6 bases, and 16 bases lay between the germline ends.

This clonotype appeared a few times. The genes are TRBV6-1 and TRBJ1-5; 7 positions match TRBD1. This CDR3 region has 15 residues. The V segment lost 5 bases and the J segment 5 bases; nucleotides outside the gene matches: 9. CDR1 is MNHNS, CDR2 SASEGT, per germline. Here the CDR3 reads CASSTQGVGHQPQHF. DNA of the CDR3: TGTGCCAGCAGTACTCAGGGGGTCGGCCATCAGCCCCAGCATTTT.

This clonotype was seen at least ten times. This chain uses TRBV7-2 with TRBJ2-7; perhaps TRBD2 as D (6 bases). Germline V lookup: CDR1 SGHTA, CDR2 FQGNSA. This CDR3 is 15 amino acids long. Between the trimmed V and J ends, which lost 5 bases and 2 bases, there was a span of 16 bases. CDR3: CASSLWGGETYEQYF. CDR3 nucleotide sequence: TGTGCCAGCAGCCTCTGGGGAGGAGAAACCTACGAGCAGTACTTC.

The rearrangement joins TRBV12-3 or TRBV12-4 to TRBJ2-2, with D unresolved. The V gene lost 6 bases and the J gene lost 2 bases, with 10 bases spanning the gap. The CDR3 extends over 14 amino acids. The CDR3 nucleotides read TGTGCCAGCAGAAGGACGGAAAACACCGGGGAGCTGTTTTTT. This gives the protein CASRRTENTGELFF.

This clonotype was seen repeatedly, ten times or more. The chain has TRBV2 and TRBJ2-1, with D maybe TRBD1 (5 bases). CDR3 size: 12 residues. V was shortened by 3 bases and J by 7 bases, with 7 bases between the two germline ends. Per the germline V gene, CDR1 is SNHLY and CDR2 is FYNNEI. This CDR3 reads CASSDRVNEQFF. In DNA form, the CDR3 reads TGTGCCAGCAGTGACAGGGTTAATGAGCAGTTCTTC. The complete variable domain, with remaining parts taken from reference TRBV2 and TRBJ2-1, reads EPEVTQTPSHQVTQMGQEVILRCVPISNHLYFYWYRQILGQKVEFLVSFYNNEISEKSEIFDDQFSVERPDGSNFTLKIRSTKLEDSAMYFCASSDRVNEQFFGPGTRLTVL.

This clonotype was picked up many times. The V and J genes are TRBV20-1 and TRBJ1-1, with 11 bases aligning to TRBD1. Germline V gene sequence: CDR1 DFQATT, CDR2 SNEGSKA (reference sequence). The V gene end was trimmed by 4 bases and the J gene end by 6 bases; junction bases not matched to a gene: 7. The CDR3 is 14 amino acids. The DNA of the CDR3 is TGCAGTGCTACCCGGACAGGGGGCGTCTCTGAAGCTTTCTTT. Protein: CSATRTGGVSEAFF.